The 23 T cell receptor beta chains below all came from one sample that was sequenced in a study of cytomegalovirus exposure and HLA in healthy donors. 13 Jbeta primers and 60 Vbeta primers were used for the PCR. Method: immunoSEQ multiplex PCR; TCRdb's copy keeps in-frame clones and lacks some. The profile shows 95,000 to 100,000 clones, around 72% of them singletons. The material sequenced was PBMCs. Receptors originate from a male donor in good health and CMV-seronegative.

The chain recombines TRBV7-2 with TRBJ2-2; 11 bases agree with TRBD2. The V gene end was trimmed by 6 bases and the J gene end by 0 bases; junction bases not matched to a gene: 9. Per the germline V gene, CDR1 is SGHTA and CDR2 is FQGNSA. The length of the CDR3 is 18 residues. The chain's CDR3 is CASSRRLAGISNTGELFF. CDR3 bases: TGTGCCAGCAGTCGGAGACTAGCGGGGATTTCGAACACCGGGGAGCTGTTTTTT.

This chain uses TRBV5-1 with TRBJ2-7; the D gene is possibly TRBD1 (7 bases). The germline V and J ends were trimmed by 0 bases and 5 bases, with 24 bases remaining between them. The CDR3 contains 18 residues. CDR1 and CDR2 (germline): SGHRS, YFSETQ. The CDR3 spells CASSLGMGGTVLGDEQYF. The CDR3 DNA reads TGCGCCAGCAGCTTGGGGATGGGCGGGACAGTTTTAGGGGACGAGCAGTACTTC.

The chain links TRBV28 to TRBJ2-7; D gene ambiguous. Trimming cost V 1 base and J 5 bases, with 12 bases left between them. This CDR3 has 14 residues. Germline CDR1 reads MDHEN; CDR2 reads SYDVKM. CDR3 protein: CASSLSVPPDEQYF. Here the CDR3 DNA reads TGTGCCAGCAGTTTATCCGTCCCCCCCGACGAGCAGTACTTC.

The V gene is TRBV9, the J gene TRBJ2-1; weak D call: TRBD2 (6 bases). This CDR3 comprises 12 residues. Germline loops: CDR1 SGDLS, CDR2 YYNGEE. V gave up 1 base and J gave up 10 bases, with 9 bases separating them. The CDR3 loop is CASSVPRGEQFF. The CDR3 DNA follows: TGTGCCAGCAGCGTACCCCGGGGGGAGCAGTTCTTC. The variable domain in full, completed from reference TRBV9 and TRBJ2-1, reads DSGVTQTPKHLITATGQRVTLRCSPRSGDLSVYWYQQSLDQGLQFLIQYYNGEERAKGNILERFSAQQFPDLHSELNLSSLELGDSALYFCASSVPRGEQFFGPGTRLTVL.

The genes are TRBV5-4 and TRBJ1-5; D call uncertain. V was cut by 4 bases and J by 3 bases, with 14 bases left in between. Germline assignment: CDR1 SGHNT and CDR2 YYREEE (reference sequence). The CDR3 consists of 15 residues. CDR3 in amino acids: CASSPTAGFNQPQHF. CDR3 nucleotide sequence: TGTGCCAGCAGCCCTACGGCAGGTTTCAATCAGCCCCAGCATTTT. Filled out from reference TRBV5-4 and TRBJ1-5, the complete variable domain reads ETGVTQSPTHLIKTRGQQVTLRCSSQSGHNTVSWYQQALGQGPQFIFQYYREEENGRGNFPPRFSGLQFPNYSSELNVNALELDDSALYLCASSPTAGFNQPQHFGDGTRLSIL.

The chain links TRBV5-1 to TRBJ2-3; 13 bases are shared with TRBD2. The CDR3 sequence is 17 residues long. Germline V gene sequence: CDR1 SGHRS, CDR2 YFSETQ. Losses at the gene ends were 1 base for V and 3 bases for J; bases not matched to a gene: 5. The CDR3 region has the DNA TGCGCCAGCAGCTTGTTAGGGACTAGCGGGATAACAGATACGCAGTATTTT. It is translated as CASSLLGTSGITDTQYF.

This clone was picked up a small number of times. This chain joins TRBV5-8 and TRBJ2-5, with D perhaps matching TRBD2 (6 bases). CDR1 and CDR2 from the germline V gene are SGHTS and YDEGEE. CDR3 length: 13 amino acids. V was trimmed by 2 bases and J by 4 bases, leaving 9 bases between them. The CDR3, as DNA: TGTGCCAGCAGCTTTATGGGGGGAGAGACCCAGTACTTC. Protein sequence: CASSFMGGETQYF.

The chain couples TRBV18 to TRBJ1-1; 11 positions agree with TRBD1. The CDR3 consists of 15 residues. Germline CDR1 KGHSH, CDR2 LQKENI. V lost 4 bases to trimming and J lost 2 bases; unmatched junction nucleotides: 3. The chain's CDR3 is CASSLRTGGNTEAFF. CDR3 sequence (DNA): TGTGCCAGCTCACTACGGACAGGGGGCAACACTGAAGCTTTCTTT.

The rearrangement links TRBV28 to TRBJ1-3; tentative D call: TRBD1 (5 bases). Germline V CDR1 and CDR2: MDHEN, SYDVKM. Trimming removed 6 bases at V and 2 bases at J, with 11 bases between. This CDR3 is 14 amino acids long. The CDR3 nucleotides read TGTGCCAGCAGGCCCACAGGAGCTGGAAACACCATATATTTT. Translated, it gives CASRPTGAGNTIYF.

V gene TRBV27 combines with J gene TRBJ2-7; 9 bases match TRBD2. The CDR3 sequence is 15 residues long. J lost 0 bases, V lost 4 bases, and 4 bases had no gene match. The germline V gene encodes CDR1 MNHEY and CDR2 SMNVEV (reference sequence). Here the CDR3 reads CASSYSGSASYEQYF. DNA for the CDR3: TGTGCCAGCAGTTATAGCGGGAGTGCCTCCTACGAGCAGTACTTC.

On this clone itself: Its ends do not fully match the called genes, so a read error is possible. The chain has TRBV14 and TRBJ2-7; D is perhaps TRBD1 (8 bases). In germline, CDR1 is SGHDN, CDR2 FVKESK. The CDR3 runs 14 residues. The CDR3 loop is CASTQSGTGEEQYF. DNA for the CDR3: TGTGCCAGCACCCAAAGCGGGACAGGAGAAGAGCAGTACTTC.

The chain links TRBV19 to TRBJ2-5, with D perhaps TRBD1 (5 bases). The CDR3 is made up of 15 amino acids. V lost 6 bases, J lost 1 base, and 15 bases lay in between. Germline loops: CDR1 LNHDA, CDR2 SQIVND (reference sequence). CDR3 DNA sequence: TGTGCCAGTAGAGCTGCCCTAGGGGTCCAAGAGACCCAGTACTTC. It is translated as CASRAALGVQETQYF.

This sequence joins TRBV7-2 and TRBJ2-7, with D tentatively TRBD2 (7 bases). CDR3 length: 12 amino acids. The ends were cut back, 2 bases at V and 6 bases at J, with 8 bases in the middle. Germline CDR1 reads SGHTA; CDR2 reads FQGNSA. DNA for the CDR3: TGTGCCAGCAGCTTAAGGGGGGGCGAGCAGTACTTC. It translates to CASSLRGGEQYF.

V is TRBV4-3 and J is TRBJ2-3; TRBD2 aligns across 10 bases. Per germline, CDR1 LGHNA and CDR2 YSLEER. The length of the CDR3 is 15 residues. J lost 6 bases, V lost 3 bases, and 6 bases had no gene match. The CDR3 here is CASSHLAGESDTQYF. CDR3 coding DNA: TGCGCCAGCAGCCATCTAGCGGGAGAATCGGATACGCAGTATTTT.

CDR3 nucleotide sequence: TGTGCCAGCAGCTTATCGCTGGGGGGGCAAGAGACCCAGTACTTC. Translating it yields CASSLSLGGQETQYF. This chain uses TRBV7-2 with TRBJ2-5; 7 nucleotides line up with TRBD2. This CDR3 contains 15 residues. The germline CDR1 and CDR2 sequences are SGHTA and FQGNSA. With 2 bases clipped from V and 2 bases from J, the junction kept 5 bases outside the gene matches.

The chain uses TRBV27 and TRBJ1-1; D call uncertain. CDR3 length equals 16 residues. The germline V gene encodes CDR1 MNHEY and CDR2 SMNVEV (reference sequence). The V gene lost 2 bases and the J gene lost 3 bases, with 16 bases spanning the gap. The CDR3 loop is CASSLTSRLPDTEAFF. CDR3 coding DNA: TGTGCCAGCAGTTTAACTTCGCGTCTTCCCGACACTGAAGCTTTCTTT.

This clone was seen a few times. The rearrangement joins TRBV5-1 to TRBJ2-2; 7 bases agree with TRBD1. This CDR3 has 16 amino acids. Germline V gene data show CDR1 as SGHRS and CDR2 as YFSETQ. Trimming cost V 3 bases and J 0 bases; bases outside gene matches: 5. In nucleotides, the CDR3 is TGCGCCAGCAGCTCATACAGGGGCGCGAACACCGGGGAGCTGTTTTTT. Translated: CASSSYRGANTGELFF.

V usage is TRBV11-2 and J usage is TRBJ1-1; 9 bases agree with TRBD1. J lost 1 base, V lost 5 bases, and 8 bases had no gene match. The CDR3 loop spans 16 amino acids. Germline-derived CDR1 and CDR2 are SGHAT and FQNNGV. CDR3 protein: CASSIRTGERNTEAFF. In DNA form, the CDR3 reads TGTGCCAGCAGCATAAGGACAGGGGAAAGGAACACTGAAGCTTTCTTT.

The chain's CDR3 is CSVVAGGTGGEHYGYTF. The CDR3 region has the DNA TGCAGCGTTGTAGCGGGGGGGACAGGGGGCGAGCACTATGGCTACACCTTC. The rearrangement links TRBV29-1 to TRBJ1-2, with 12 bases fitting TRBD1. CDR1 is SQVTM, CDR2 ANQGSEA, per germline. Losses at the gene ends were 4 bases for V and 3 bases for J; bases not matched to a gene: 12. The CDR3 extends over 17 amino acids.

The chain employs TRBV25-1 and TRBJ1-4; tentatively, D is TRBD1 (5 bases). The CDR3 runs 15 residues. Germline V gene lookup returns CDR1 MGHDK and CDR2 SYGVNS. The V and J ends lost 2 bases and 8 bases respectively, with 15 bases between them. The CDR3 sequence: CASSEGRGWGEKLFF. Here the CDR3 DNA reads TGTGCCAGCAGTGAAGGGAGGGGTTGGGGCGAAAAACTGTTTTTT.

This clone was observed a handful of times. The V and J genes are TRBV7-2 and TRBJ2-5; 10 bases map to TRBD2. Germline CDR1 SGHTA, CDR2 FQGNSA. Unmatched junction bases numbered 2, after V lost 2 bases and J lost 5 bases. The CDR3 loop spans 14 amino acids. The CDR3 reads CASSLLAGVETQYF. For the CDR3, the DNA is TGTGCCAGCAGCTTACTAGCGGGAGTTGAGACCCAGTACTTC.

This clone was seen a single time. V gene TRBV27 combines with J gene TRBJ1-5; no clear D. The CDR3 runs to 11 residues. V lost 5 bases and J lost 6, with 5 bases in between. Germline V gives CDR1 MNHEY, CDR2 SMNVEV (reference sequence). The CDR3 sequence: CASSRSQPQHF. The CDR3 bases are TGTGCCAGCAGTCGTAGTCAGCCCCAGCATTTT.

This sequence joins TRBV7-9 and TRBJ2-5; the D gene is possibly TRBD1 (5 bases). The CDR3 runs to 15 residues. V shed 0 bases and J shed 3 bases, with 11 bases lying between them. Germline V gene data show CDR1 as SEHNR and CDR2 as FQNEAQ (reference sequence). The CDR3 here is CASSLAGASKETQYF. The DNA of the CDR3 is TGTGCCAGCAGCTTAGCAGGGGCTTCTAAAGAGACCCAGTACTTC.